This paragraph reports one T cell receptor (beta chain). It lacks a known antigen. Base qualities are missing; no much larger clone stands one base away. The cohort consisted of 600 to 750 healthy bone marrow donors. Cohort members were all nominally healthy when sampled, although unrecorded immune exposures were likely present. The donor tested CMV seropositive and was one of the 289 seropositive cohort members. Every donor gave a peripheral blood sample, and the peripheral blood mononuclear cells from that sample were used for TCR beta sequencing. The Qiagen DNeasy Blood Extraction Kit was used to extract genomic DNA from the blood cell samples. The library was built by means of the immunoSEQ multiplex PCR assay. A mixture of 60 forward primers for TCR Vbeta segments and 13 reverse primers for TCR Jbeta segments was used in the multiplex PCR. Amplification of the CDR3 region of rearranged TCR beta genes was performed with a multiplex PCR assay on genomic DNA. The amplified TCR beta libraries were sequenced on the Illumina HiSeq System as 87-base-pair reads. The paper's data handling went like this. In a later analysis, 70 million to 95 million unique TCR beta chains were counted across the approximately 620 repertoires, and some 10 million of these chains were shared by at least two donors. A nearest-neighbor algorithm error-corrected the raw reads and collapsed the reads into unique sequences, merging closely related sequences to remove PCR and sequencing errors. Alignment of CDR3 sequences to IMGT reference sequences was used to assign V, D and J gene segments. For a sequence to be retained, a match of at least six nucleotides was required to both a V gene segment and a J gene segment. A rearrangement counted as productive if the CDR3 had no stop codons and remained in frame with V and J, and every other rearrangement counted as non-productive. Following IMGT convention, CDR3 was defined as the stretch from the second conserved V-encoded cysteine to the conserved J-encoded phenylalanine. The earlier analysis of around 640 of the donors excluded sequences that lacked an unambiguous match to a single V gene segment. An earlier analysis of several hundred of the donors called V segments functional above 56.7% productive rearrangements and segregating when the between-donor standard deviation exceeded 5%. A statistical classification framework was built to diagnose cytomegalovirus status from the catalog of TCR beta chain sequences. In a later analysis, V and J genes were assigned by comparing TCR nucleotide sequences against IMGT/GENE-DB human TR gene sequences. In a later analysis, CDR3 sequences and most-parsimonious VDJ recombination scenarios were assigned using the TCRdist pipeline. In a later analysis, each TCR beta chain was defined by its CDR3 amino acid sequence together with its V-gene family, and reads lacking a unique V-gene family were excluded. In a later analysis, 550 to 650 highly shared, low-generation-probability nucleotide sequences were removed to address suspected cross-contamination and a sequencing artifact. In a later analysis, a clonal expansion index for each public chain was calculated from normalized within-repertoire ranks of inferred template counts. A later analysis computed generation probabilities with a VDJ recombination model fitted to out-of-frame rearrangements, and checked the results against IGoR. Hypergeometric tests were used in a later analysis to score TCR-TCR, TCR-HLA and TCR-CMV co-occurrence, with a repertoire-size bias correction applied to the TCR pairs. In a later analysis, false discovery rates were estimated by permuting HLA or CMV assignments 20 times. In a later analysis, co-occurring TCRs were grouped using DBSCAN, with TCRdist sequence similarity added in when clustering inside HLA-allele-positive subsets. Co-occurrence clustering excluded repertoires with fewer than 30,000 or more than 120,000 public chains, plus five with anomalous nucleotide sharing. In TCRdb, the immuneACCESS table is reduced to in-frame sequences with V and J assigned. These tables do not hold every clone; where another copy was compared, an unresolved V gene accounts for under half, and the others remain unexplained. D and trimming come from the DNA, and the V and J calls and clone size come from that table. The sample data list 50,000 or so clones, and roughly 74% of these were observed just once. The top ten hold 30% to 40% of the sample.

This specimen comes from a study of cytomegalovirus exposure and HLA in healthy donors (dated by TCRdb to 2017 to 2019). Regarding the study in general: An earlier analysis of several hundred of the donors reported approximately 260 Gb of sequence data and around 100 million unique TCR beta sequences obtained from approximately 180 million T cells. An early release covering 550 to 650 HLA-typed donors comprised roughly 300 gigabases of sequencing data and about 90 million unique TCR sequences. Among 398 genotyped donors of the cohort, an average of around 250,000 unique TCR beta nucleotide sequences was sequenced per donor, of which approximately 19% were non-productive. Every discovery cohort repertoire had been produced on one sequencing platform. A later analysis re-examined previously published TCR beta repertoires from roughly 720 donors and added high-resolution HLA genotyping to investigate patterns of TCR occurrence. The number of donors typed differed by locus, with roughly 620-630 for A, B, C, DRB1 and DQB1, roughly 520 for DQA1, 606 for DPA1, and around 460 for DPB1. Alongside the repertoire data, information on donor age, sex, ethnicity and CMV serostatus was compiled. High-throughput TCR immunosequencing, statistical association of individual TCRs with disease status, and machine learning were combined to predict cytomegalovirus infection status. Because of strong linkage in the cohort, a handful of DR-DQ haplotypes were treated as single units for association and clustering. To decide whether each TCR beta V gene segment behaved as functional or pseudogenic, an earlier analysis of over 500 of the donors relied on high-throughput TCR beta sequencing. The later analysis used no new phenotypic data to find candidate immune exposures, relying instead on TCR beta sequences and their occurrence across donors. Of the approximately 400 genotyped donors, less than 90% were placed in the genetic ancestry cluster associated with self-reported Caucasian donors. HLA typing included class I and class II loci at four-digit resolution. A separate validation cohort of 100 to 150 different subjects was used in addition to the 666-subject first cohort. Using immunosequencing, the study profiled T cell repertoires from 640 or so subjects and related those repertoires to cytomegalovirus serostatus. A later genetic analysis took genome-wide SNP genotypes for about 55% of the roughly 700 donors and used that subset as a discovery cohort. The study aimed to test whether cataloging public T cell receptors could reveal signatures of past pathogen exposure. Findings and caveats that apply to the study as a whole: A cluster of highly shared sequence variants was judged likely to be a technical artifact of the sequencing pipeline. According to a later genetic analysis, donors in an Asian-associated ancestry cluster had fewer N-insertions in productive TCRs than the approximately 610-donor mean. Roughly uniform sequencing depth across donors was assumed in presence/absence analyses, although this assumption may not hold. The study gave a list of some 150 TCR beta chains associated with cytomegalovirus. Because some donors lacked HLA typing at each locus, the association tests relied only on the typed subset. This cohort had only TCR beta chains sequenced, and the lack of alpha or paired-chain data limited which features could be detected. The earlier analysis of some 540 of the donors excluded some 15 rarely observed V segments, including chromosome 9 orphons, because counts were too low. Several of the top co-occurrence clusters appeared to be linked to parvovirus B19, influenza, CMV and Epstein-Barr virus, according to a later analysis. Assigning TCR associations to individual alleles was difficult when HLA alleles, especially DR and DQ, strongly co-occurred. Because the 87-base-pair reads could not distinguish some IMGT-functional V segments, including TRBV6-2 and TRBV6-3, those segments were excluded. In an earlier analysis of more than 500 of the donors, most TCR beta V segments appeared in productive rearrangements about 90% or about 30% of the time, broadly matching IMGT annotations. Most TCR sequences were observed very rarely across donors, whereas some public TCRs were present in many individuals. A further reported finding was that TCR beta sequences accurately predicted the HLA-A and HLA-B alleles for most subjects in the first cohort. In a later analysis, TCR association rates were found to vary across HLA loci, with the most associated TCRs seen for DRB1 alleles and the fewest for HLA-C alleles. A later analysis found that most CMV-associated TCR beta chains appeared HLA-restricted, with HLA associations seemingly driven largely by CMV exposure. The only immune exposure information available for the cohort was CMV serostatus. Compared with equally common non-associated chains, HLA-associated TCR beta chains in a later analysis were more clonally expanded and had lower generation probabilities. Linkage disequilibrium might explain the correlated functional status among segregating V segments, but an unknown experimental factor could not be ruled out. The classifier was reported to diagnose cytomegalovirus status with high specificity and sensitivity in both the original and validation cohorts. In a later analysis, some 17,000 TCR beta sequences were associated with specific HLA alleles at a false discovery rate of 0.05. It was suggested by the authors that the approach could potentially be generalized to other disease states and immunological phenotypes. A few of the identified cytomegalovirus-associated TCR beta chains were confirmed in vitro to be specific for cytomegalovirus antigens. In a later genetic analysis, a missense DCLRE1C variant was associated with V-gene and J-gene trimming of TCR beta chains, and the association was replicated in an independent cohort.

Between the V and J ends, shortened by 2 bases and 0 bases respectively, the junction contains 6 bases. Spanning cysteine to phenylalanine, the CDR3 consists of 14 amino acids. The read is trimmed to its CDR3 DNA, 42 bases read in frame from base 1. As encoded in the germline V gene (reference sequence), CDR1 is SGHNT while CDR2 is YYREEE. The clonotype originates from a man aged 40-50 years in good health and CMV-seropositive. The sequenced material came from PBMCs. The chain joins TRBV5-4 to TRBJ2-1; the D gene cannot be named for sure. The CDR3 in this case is CASSFTSSYNEQFF. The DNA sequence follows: TGTGCCAGCAGCTTTACGAGCTCCTACAATGAGCAGTTCTTC.